Shown below are 13 T cell receptor beta chains from a single sample sequenced in a study of blood T cell repertoires in COVID-19. Some clones are missing from TCRdb's copy, which holds only in-frame ones; the method was immunoSEQ multiplex PCR. The profile covers 150,000 to 200,000 clones, with 80% to 95% appearing a single time and approximately 0.5% taken by the ten largest. Sequenced sample: peripheral blood. Receptor source: a man aged 50-60 years with acute or convalescent COVID-19.

The chain couples TRBV29-1 to TRBJ2-7, with D maybe TRBD2 (6 bases). The germline V gene encodes CDR1 SQVTM and CDR2 ANQGSEA. This CDR3 contains 13 residues. V shed 1 base and J shed 2 bases, with 9 bases lying between them. CDR3 in DNA: TGCAGCGTTGAAGGTTGGGGGGCCTACGAGCAGTACTTC. Translated, it gives CSVEGWGAYEQYF.

The chain recombines TRBV11-3 with TRBJ2-1, with D possibly matching TRBD1 (5 bases). Germline V gene sequence: CDR1 SGHNT, CDR2 YENEEA. V lost 2 bases, J lost 6 bases, and 8 bases lay in between. This CDR3 comprises 13 residues. CDR3 nucleotide sequence: TGTGCCAGCAGCTTATCAGGGCCCAATGAGCAGTTCTTC. It specifies CASSLSGPNEQFF.

This chain uses TRBV29-1 with TRBJ2-7, with D possibly being TRBD2 (6 bases). Germline values: CDR1 SQVTM, CDR2 ANQGSEA. The V end was cut by 4 bases, the J end by 6 bases, with 10 bases between. This CDR3 spans 11 amino acids. CDR3 residues: CSVGAGGEQYV. The CDR3 DNA is TGCAGCGTTGGGGCCGGGGGCGAGCAGTACGTC.

The rearrangement uses TRBV3-1 (or the pseudogene TRBV3-2) and TRBJ2-5; possibly TRBD2 for D (6 bases). Looked up from germline, CDR1 is LGHDT and CDR2 is YNNKEL (reference sequence). The CDR3 loop spans 14 amino acids. The V end was cut by 4 bases, the J end by 5 bases, with 14 bases between. CDR3 protein: CASSPPGVRETQYF. The CDR3 nucleotides are TGTGCCAGCAGCCCTCCGGGAGTTAGGGAGACCCAGTACTTC.

The CDR3 DNA reads as TGTGCCAGCAGCCCGGAGGGACAGGGGGTCCATTCACCCCTCCACTTT. Protein: CASSPEGQGVHSPLHF. The gene calls are TRBV9 and TRBJ1-6; 11 bases agree with TRBD1. Losses at the gene ends were 4 bases for V and 8 bases for J; bases not matched to a gene: 8. CDR1 and CDR2 from the germline V gene are SGDLS and YYNGEE. The CDR3 is 16 amino acids.

The J gene is TRBJ1-4, the V gene TRBV6-7; the D is unclear. TRBV6-7 has ORF status, its function being uncertain. The CDR3 has 17 amino acids. The ends were cut back, 0 bases at V and 5 bases at J, with 16 bases in the middle. The CDR3 DNA is TGTGCCAGCAGTTACTCCCGGGAAGGAGCGAAAAATGAAAAACTGTTTTTT. Protein product: CASSYSREGAKNEKLFF.

The chain joins TRBV4-1 to TRBJ2-1, with 7 bases matching TRBD2. CDR1 is MGHRA and CDR2 is YSYEKL in the germline V gene. Trimming took 1 base from V and 1 from J; bases not matched to a gene: 7. The CDR3 has 17 amino acids. The CDR3 is CASSQVQAGTSYNEQFF. The DNA of the CDR3 is TGCGCCAGCAGCCAAGTGCAAGCGGGGACGTCCTACAATGAGCAGTTCTTC.

The CDR3 region is CAAAQVHANTGELFF. CDR3 DNA sequence: TGTGCCGCCGCCCAGGTACACGCGAACACCGGGGAGCTGTTTTTT. This rearrangement joins TRBV6-5 to TRBJ2-2; D not certain. Trimming shortened V by 11 bases and J by 0 bases, and 16 bases separated the two germline ends. This CDR3 comprises 15 residues. Germline V gives CDR1 MNHEY, CDR2 SVGAGI.

The CDR3 spells CASSIVDSTYNEQFF. In DNA form, the CDR3 reads TGTGCCAGTAGTATTGTGGACAGCACTTACAATGAGCAGTTCTTC. The chain combines TRBV19 with TRBJ2-1, with D possibly being TRBD1 (6 bases). V lost 3 bases, J lost 4 bases, and 13 bases lay in between. The CDR3 spans 15 residues. In germline, CDR1 is LNHDA, CDR2 SQIVND (reference sequence).

The CDR3 loop reads CASSQAHSGTFYEQYF. The CDR3 bases are TGCGCCAGCAGCCAAGCCCACAGCGGGACGTTCTACGAGCAGTACTTC. The chain links TRBV4-1 to TRBJ2-7, with TRBD2 identical over 7 bases. The germline V gene encodes CDR1 MGHRA and CDR2 YSYEKL. After removal of 1 base from V and 3 bases from J, the junction contained 9 bases not matched to a gene. This CDR3 has 16 amino acids.

The gene calls are TRBV28 and TRBJ2-5; 8 bases line up with TRBD1. There are 16 residues in the CDR3. The V segment lost 0 bases and the J segment 0 bases; nucleotides outside the gene matches: 3. Germline CDR1 MDHEN, CDR2 SYDVKM. The CDR3 protein is CASSLWFRGHQETQYF. The CDR3 nucleotides read TGTGCCAGCAGTTTATGGTTCAGGGGGCACCAAGAGACCCAGTACTTC.

The chain has TRBV19 and TRBJ2-7, with 7 bases aligning to TRBD1. The J segment lost 2 bases and the V segment lost 5 bases, leaving 12 bases of the junction unmatched. The germline V gene has CDR1 LNHDA and CDR2 SQIVND (reference sequence). This CDR3 has 16 residues. CDR3 sequence (DNA): TGTGCCAGTAGTCCCTCCCAGGACAGGTTCCCCTACGAGCAGTACGTC. Amino acid sequence: CASSPSQDRFPYEQYV.

V and J are TRBV10-2 and TRBJ1-5; D is unclear. Germline loops: CDR1 WSHSY, CDR2 SAAADI. V was clipped by 0 bases and J by 6 bases, with 6 bases between them. CDR3 length equals 13 residues. The CDR3 loop is CASSESGSQPQHF. CDR3 sequence (DNA): TGCGCCAGCAGTGAGTCGGGGAGTCAGCCCCAGCATTTT.